One sample yielded the 21 T cell receptor beta chains listed below, sequenced in a study of shared clonotypes between healthy human individuals. This table comes from immunoSEQ multiplex PCR, and its TCRdb copy is limited to in-frame clones, with some not included. The data contain nearly 1,000,000 clones, approximately 76% of them singletons. Sequencing was done on a sample of memory CD4+ T cells sorted from blood. Subset denoted: CD45RA-negative fraction. The receptors originated from a man aged 18 to 29 in good health.

The V gene is TRBV11-1, the J gene TRBJ2-3; TRBD1 might be the D (5 bases). CDR1 is SGHAT and CDR2 is FQDESV in the germline V gene (reference sequence). V was trimmed by 5 bases and J by 3 bases, leaving 6 bases between them. The CDR3 spans 12 residues. CDR3 residues: CASSQGTDTQYF. In DNA form, the CDR3 reads TGTGCCAGCAGCCAGGGTACAGATACGCAGTATTTT. Based on the CDR3 plus reference TRBV11-1 and TRBJ2-3, the full variable domain is EAEVAQSPRYKITEKSQAVAFWCDPISGHATLYWYRQILGQGPELLVQFQDESVVDDSQLPKDRFSAERLKGVDSTLKIQPAELGDSAMYLCASSQGTDTQYFGPGTRLTVL.

This rearrangement joins TRBV25-1 to TRBJ1-5; D ambiguous. Germline V gene sequence: CDR1 MGHDK, CDR2 SYGVNS. Between the trimmed V and J ends, which lost 3 bases and 4 bases, there was a span of 7 bases. This CDR3 has 13 residues. CDR3 bases: TGTGCCAGCAGTGATAGGGATAATCAGCCCCAGCATTTT. This gives the protein CASSDRDNQPQHF.

The J gene is TRBJ2-5, the V gene TRBV7-2, with TRBD2 as a possible D gene (6 bases). The CDR3 sequence is 15 residues long. The V end lost 5 bases, the J end lost 5 bases, and 18 bases lay between the germline ends. Looked up from germline, CDR1 is SGHTA and CDR2 is FQGNSA. This chain's CDR3 is CASSLGLGGGETQYF. The CDR3, as DNA: TGTGCCAGCAGCCTAGGGTTAGGTGGGGGGGAGACCCAGTACTTC.

The chain uses TRBV5-1 and TRBJ1-4; D gene uncertain. Germline V gene data show CDR1 as SGHRS and CDR2 as YFSETQ. This CDR3 region has 15 residues. Trimming took 4 bases from V and 3 from J, leaving 13 bases between them. The CDR3 DNA reads TGCGCCAGCAGCCGATCCCGCGCGGCTAATGAAAAACTGTTTTTT. It is translated as CASSRSRAANEKLFF.

The CDR3 spells CASTSGTGVLNTEAFF. DNA of the CDR3: TGTGCCAGCACGTCCGGGACAGGGGTCCTGAACACTGAAGCTTTCTTT. The V call is TRBV6-6, the J call TRBJ1-1; TRBD1 agrees at 10 bases. Trimming removed 7 bases from V and 0 bases from J; junction bases left unmatched: 8. Germline loops: CDR1 MNHNY, CDR2 SVGAGI (reference sequence). The CDR3 has 16 residues.

The chain couples TRBV4-1 to TRBJ1-2; D is unresolved. Germline loops: CDR1 MGHRA, CDR2 YSYEKL. The CDR3 covers 16 residues. V lost 4 bases to trimming and J lost 4 bases, with 19 bases between them. DNA for the CDR3: TGCGCCAGCAGCCCGCGAGAGGGTGGATCAGCCTATGGCTACACCTTC. Amino acid sequence: CASSPREGGSAYGYTF.

The V call is TRBV5-6, the J call TRBJ1-1, with D uncertain. In germline, CDR1 is SGHDT, CDR2 YYEEEE. The CDR3 is made up of 13 amino acids. V was shortened by 5 bases and J by 0 bases, with 8 bases between the two germline ends. Here the CDR3 reads CASSLDLNTEAFF. DNA for the CDR3: TGTGCCAGCAGTCTCGACCTGAACACTGAAGCTTTCTTT.

V usage is TRBV10-3 and J usage is TRBJ2-5; 7 bases are a match to TRBD2. This CDR3 region has 14 residues. CDR1 is ENHRY and CDR2 is SYGVKD in the germline V gene. Trimming at V came to 4 bases and at J to 5 bases, leaving 7 bases not matched to a gene. CDR3 protein: CAISGGGLMETQYF. The CDR3, as DNA: TGTGCCATCAGTGGCGGGGGATTGATGGAGACCCAGTACTTC.

The chain has TRBV5-5 and TRBJ2-7; 11 positions agree with TRBD2. J was trimmed by 3 bases and V by 5 bases; bases with no gene match: 7. There are 15 residues in the CDR3. Per germline, CDR1 SGHKS and CDR2 YYEKEE (reference sequence). The CDR3 DNA follows: TGTGCCAGCAGGAGCGCCGGGACTAGCGGCTACGAGCAGTACTTC. Amino acids: CASRSAGTSGYEQYF. Using reference TRBV5-5 and TRBJ2-7 for the parts outside the CDR3, the full variable domain is DAGVTQSPTHLIKTRGQQVTLRCSPISGHKSVSWYQQVLGQGPQFIFQYYEKEERGRGNFPDRFSARQFPNYSSELNVNALLLGDSALYLCASRSAGTSGYEQYFGPGTRLTVT.

The CDR3 DNA follows: TGTGCCAGCAGCTTCAGGGCGATGAACACTGAAGCTTTCTTT. Protein product: CASSFRAMNTEAFF. This chain links TRBV7-2 with TRBJ1-1, with TRBD1 as a possible D gene (5 bases). V was cut by 3 bases and J by 0 bases, with 8 bases left in between. The germline CDR1 and CDR2 sequences are SGHTA and FQGNSA. The CDR3 runs 14 residues.

Many counts were recorded for this clone. The chain combines TRBV7-9 with TRBJ2-7, with 9 bases lining up with TRBD1. Trimming at V came to 4 bases and at J to 5 bases, leaving 12 bases not matched to a gene. This CDR3 comprises 16 residues. The germline V gene encodes CDR1 SEHNR and CDR2 FQNEAQ (reference sequence). In nucleotides, the CDR3 is TGTGCCAGCAGCTACATACCGGGACAGGGTGTCAACGAGCAGTACTTC. Translated: CASSYIPGQGVNEQYF.

This chain joins TRBV13 and TRBJ1-2, with 7 bases that match TRBD1. Per the germline V gene, CDR1 is PRHDT and CDR2 is FYEKMQ (reference sequence). The CDR3 sequence is 15 residues long. Germline trimming cut 5 bases from V and 5 bases from J; bases unmatched to any gene: 11. The CDR3 loop is CASSRSGGGTYGYTF. The CDR3 region has the DNA TGTGCCAGCAGCCGATCGGGAGGGGGCACGTATGGCTACACCTTC.

This clone was seen only a few times. The chain carries TRBV4-3 and TRBJ2-1, with D unresolved. The CDR3 has 14 residues. Trimming left V 0 bases short and J 7 bases short, with 10 bases between. Germline V gene data show CDR1 as LGHNA and CDR2 as YSLEER. CDR3 nucleotides: TGCGCCAGCAGCCAAGATCAGCGTACGAATGAGCAGTTCTTC. It is translated as CASSQDQRTNEQFF.

This sequence joins TRBV11-2 and TRBJ2-1; 11 bases align to TRBD2. V shed 3 bases and J 3 bases; nucleotides not matched to a gene: 7. This CDR3 has 17 residues. Germline V gives CDR1 SGHAT, CDR2 FQNNGV. This CDR3 reads CASSLGATSGGYNEQFF. CDR3 DNA: TGTGCCAGCAGCTTGGGGGCCACTAGCGGGGGCTACAATGAGCAGTTCTTC.

This clone has a single count. The J gene is TRBJ1-2, the V gene TRBV6-5; no definite D call. V was pared by 2 bases and J by 3 bases, with 10 bases between. This CDR3 contains 14 residues. The V gene's germline CDR1 is MNHEY and CDR2 SVGAGI. The CDR3 DNA follows: TGTGCCAGCAGTTACGGGAGTAGCGACTATGGCTACACCTTC. Translation gives CASSYGSSDYGYTF.

The V call is TRBV5-1, the J call TRBJ1-2; D uncertain. This CDR3 has 15 amino acids. Trimming stripped 0 bases from V and 0 bases from J, with 9 bases between. Germline V gene lookup returns CDR1 SGHRS and CDR2 YFSETQ. The CDR3 DNA reads as TGCGCCAGCAGCTTGGACGCCCCAGCTAACTATGGCTACACCTTC. Protein: CASSLDAPANYGYTF.

V gene TRBV9 combines with J gene TRBJ2-3, with a weak D call TRBD1 (5 bases). V lost 0 bases and J 2 bases, leaving 10 bases between the germline ends. CDR3 length: 15 residues. Germline loops: CDR1 SGDLS, CDR2 YYNGEE. CDR3 nucleotide sequence: TGTGCCAGCAGCGTAGGCGGACATCCCACAGATACGCAGTATTTT. Translated: CASSVGGHPTDTQYF.

This clone was recorded many times. This chain uses TRBV5-6 with TRBJ2-3; perhaps TRBD2 as D (6 bases). The length of the CDR3 is 15 residues. The germline gives CDR1 SGHDT, CDR2 YYEEEE. V shed 0 bases and J shed 4 bases, with 12 bases lying between them. CDR3 loop: CASSLEGRLADTQYF. CDR3 in DNA: TGTGCCAGCAGCTTGGAAGGGAGGTTGGCAGATACGCAGTATTTT.

The chain couples TRBV7-2 to TRBJ2-7; the D gene is possibly TRBD1 (6 bases). Germline CDR1 SGHTA, CDR2 FQGNSA. The CDR3 totals 16 residues. Trimming stripped 4 bases from V and 3 bases from J, with 19 bases between. The CDR3 nucleotides read TGTGCCAGCAGCTCCACAGGGACCAGCTCAATCTACGAGCAGTACTTC. It is translated as CASSSTGTSSIYEQYF.

This clone was detected a few times. The chain is built from TRBV4-3 and TRBJ1-5; D is perhaps TRBD1 (6 bases). The CDR3 contains 17 residues. Germline V gives CDR1 LGHNA, CDR2 YSLEER. V was shortened by 0 bases and J by 3 bases, with 15 bases between the two germline ends. In nucleotides, the CDR3 is TGCGCCAGCAGCCAAGATGGAAGGGGGTCGGCCAATCAGCCCCAGCATTTT. Translating gives CASSQDGRGSANQPQHF.

This chain uses TRBV2 with TRBJ1-3, with D uncertain. The CDR3 covers 13 residues. V lost 6 bases to trimming and J lost 8 bases, with 14 bases between them. Germline V gives CDR1 SNHLY, CDR2 FYNNEI. CDR3 bases: TGTGCCAGCAGCGGAGAGGGAACGGACACCATATATTTT. Residues: CASSGEGTDTIYF.